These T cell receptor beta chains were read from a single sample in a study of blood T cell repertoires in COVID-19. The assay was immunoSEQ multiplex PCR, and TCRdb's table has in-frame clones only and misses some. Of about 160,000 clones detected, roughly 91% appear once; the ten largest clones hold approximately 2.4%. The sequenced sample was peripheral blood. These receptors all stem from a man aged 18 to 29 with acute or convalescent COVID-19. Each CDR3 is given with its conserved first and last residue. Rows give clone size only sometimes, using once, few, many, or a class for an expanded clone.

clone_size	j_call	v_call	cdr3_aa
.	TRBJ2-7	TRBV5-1	CASSLNTYEQYF
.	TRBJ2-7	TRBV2	CASSEYRQGGYEQYF
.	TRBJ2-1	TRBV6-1	CASSERVWRLAGEKNEQFF
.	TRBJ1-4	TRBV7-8	CASRDSEKLFF
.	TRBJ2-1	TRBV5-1	CASSLDGTGGANEQFF
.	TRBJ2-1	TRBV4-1	CASSRPRDSLSWDEQFF
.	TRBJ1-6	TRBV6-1	CASSEALRGTPWNSPLHF
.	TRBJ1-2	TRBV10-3	CAISEIQGPGPTNYGYTF
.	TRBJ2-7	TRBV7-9	CASSPRVGTSYEQYF
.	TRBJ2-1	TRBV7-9	CAADRVFADSPHEQFF
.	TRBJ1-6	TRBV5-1	CASSWTGGPNNSPLHF
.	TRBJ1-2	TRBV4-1	CASSQDRQGVYYGYTF
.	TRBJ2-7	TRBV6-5	CASRRTGVTPGEQYF
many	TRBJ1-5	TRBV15	CATSRQGARQPQHF
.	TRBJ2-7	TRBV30	CAWSKTAYEQYF
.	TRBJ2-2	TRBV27	CASSRDRAPNTGELFF
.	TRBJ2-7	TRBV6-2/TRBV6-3	CASSYSWYSTKGYEQYF
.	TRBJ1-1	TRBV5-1	CASSLTDKNTEAFF
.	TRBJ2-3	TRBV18	CASSPAGGTSTDTQYF
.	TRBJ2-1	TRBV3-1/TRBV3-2	CASSPLPGQRNEQFF
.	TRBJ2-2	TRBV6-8	CASSYPTGECTGELFF
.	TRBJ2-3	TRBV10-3	CAISYGTSGSTDTQYF
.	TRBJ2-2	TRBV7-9	CASSTRLAGGLNTGELFF
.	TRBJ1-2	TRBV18	CASSTDRGDGYTF